The rows below give T cell receptor beta chains drawn from one sample of a study of T cell repertoires in cytomegalovirus infection. Antigens of these TCRs are unknown. MiXCR, applied by TCRdb to the reads, yields one record per CDR3 protein. The sample consists of about a million distinct CDR3 sequences, around 31% of them appearing once. Sequencing used cultured CD8+ T cells from PBMCs, obtained from culture after CMV antigen stimulation. Every receptor here comes from a human donor in good health (CMV status not recorded). Some clones in this sample may be carry-over from other donors' samples. Both conserved end residues are part of each CDR3. The D gene is left open where the match is weak. Clone size is stated in some rows and not others, as once, few, many or a class when expanded.

j_call	v_call	clone_size	d_call	cdr3_aa	cdr3_nt
TRBJ1-5	TRBV6-2/TRBV6-3	NA	NA	CASSGGTSTQPQHF	TGTGCCAGCAGTGGTGGGACCTCCACTCAGCCCCAGCATTTT
TRBJ1-5	TRBV6-2/TRBV6-3	NA	NA	CASSKSPPRSQPQHF	TGTGCCAGCAGCAAGAGTCCCCCCCGCAGTCAGCCCCAGCATTTT
TRBJ2-1	TRBV9	NA	TRBD2	CASSPRGGGGFNEQFF	TGTGCCAGCAGCCCCCGGGGGGGCGGGGGATTCAATGAGCAGTTCTTC
TRBJ2-1	TRBV7-6	many	NA	CASSFRGRVDEQFF	TGTGCCAGCAGCTTTAGGGGGAGGGTAGATGAGCAGTTCTTC
TRBJ2-7	TRBV19	few	NA	CASSESGSSYYEQYF	TGTGCCAGTAGTGAGAGCGGCAGTAGTTATTACGAGCAGTACTTC
TRBJ1-5	TRBV5-6	few	TRBD1	CASSFGTGHQPQHF	TGTGCCAGCAGCTTTGGGACAGGGCATCAGCCCCAGCATTTT
TRBJ2-3	TRBV7-3	many	TRBD2	CASRKTSGEWDTQYF	TGTGCCAGCAGGAAAACTAGCGGGGAGTGGGATACGCAGTATTTT
TRBJ1-1	TRBV15	NA	NA	CATSIWGEAFF	TGTGCCACCAGCATCTGGGGTGAAGCTTTCTTT
TRBJ2-3	TRBV6-1	NA	TRBD2	CASSEEPSGGPLRDTQYF	TGTGCCAGCAGTGAAGAGCCCAGCGGGGGGCCCCTCCGAGATACGCAGTATTTT
TRBJ2-5	TRBV7-9	NA	NA	CASIRGGGYETQYF	TGTGCCAGCATCCGGGGAGGGGGTTATGAGACCCAGTACTTC